A single T cell receptor (beta chain) is shown here with its context. This clonotype was observed at least ten times. Its target antigen remains unknown. No base quality information exists; no much larger clone differs at one position. This specimen comes from a study of Graves' ophthalmopathy and Graves' hyperthyroidism (dated by TCRdb to the late 2010s). In the study overall: A patient counted as having stable hyperthyroidism if there was no progression to ophthalmopathy within 18 months of follow-up. After sampling, hyperthyroidism patients received methimazole starting at 30 mg daily, and ophthalmopathy patients received high-dose intravenous methylprednisolone. To explore V-J signatures that distinguish ophthalmopathy from hyperthyroidism, a discovery set of around 100 patients was enrolled, made up of roughly 41 with ophthalmopathy and around 57 with stable hyperthyroidism. In roughly six hyperthyroidism patients, the T-cell repertoire of thyroid tissue was compared with the T-cell repertoire of blood. In total, some 130 blood samples were TCR-sequenced: approximately 42 ophthalmopathy, some 80 hyperthyroidism and 17 hyperthyroidism-to-ophthalmopathy patients. To tell Graves' ophthalmopathy apart from Graves' hyperthyroidism, and to predict which patients would progress to ophthalmopathy, the study relied on TCR beta repertoire signatures. For independent validation, a separate cohort was made up of fewer than 20 hyperthyroidism patients plus 17 patients who later progressed from hyperthyroidism to ophthalmopathy.

Including the terminal cysteine and phenylalanine, the CDR3 comprises 15 residues. CDR3 DNA only is kept here, 45 bases in frame from base 1. The germline ends are 14 bases apart after V is trimmed by 3 bases and J by 0 bases. The CDR1 and CDR2 encoded by the germline V gene (reference sequence) are DFQATT and SNEGSKA. Results the study describes overall, beyond this receptor: In cross-validation, the 13-signature model distinguished ophthalmopathy from stable hyperthyroidism with approximately 85% sensitivity and around 81% specificity, and in the test set the corresponding values were about 80% and 75%. In validation, the model predicted ophthalmopathy progression with over 60% sensitivity and about 73% specificity; roughly eleven predicted patients were CT-confirmed with GO in a median of about 6.2 months. Most expanded thyroid clonotypes with frequency above 0.001 were also detected in blood, suggesting blood repertoires may reflect the thyroid immune response. Sample size was not predetermined statistically, and investigators were not blinded to group allocation.

TCR beta CDR3 regions were amplified from RNA transcripts for repertoire sequencing. A first-round RT-PCR used HTBI primers with the Qiagen OneStep RT-PCR kit, followed by a second-round multiplex PCR, size selection and purification. Libraries were sequenced paired-end with 100 bp reads on an Illumina HiSeq2000. In the original analysis: SOAPnuke was used to process the reads, throwing out any read that had adapters, had uncalled bases, had a mean Phred below 15, or lacked an exact constant-primer or identifier match. High-quality paired reads were merged with COPE v1.2.5. Clonotypes were defined as unique nucleotide sequences and were aligned to IMGT TRB V, D and J references using MiTCR v1.1. Only V-J combinations with frequency above 0.0001 were analysed, covering around 99% of repertoires. For each V-J combination, a TCR clonal expansion and chaos score was defined as the ratio of F50 clonal expansion to chaos observed in the TCRdist matrix. Welch's t-statistics and random forest were used to reduce the features to approximately 13 V-J combinations, which were then used as input to a naive Bayes classifier. The Morisita-Horn index was used to measure how similar the thyroid and blood repertoires were. The public reads were run again by TCRdb, first through fastp at Q25 and then through MiXCR, and only productive beta chains were kept. Duplicate CDR3 protein sequences are folded into a single record with the most common DNA and genes. The V and J calls reflect TCRdb's pipeline rather than the authors' work. The table for this sample lists 900,000 to 1,200,000 distinct CDR3 sequences; about 40% of them were counted only once. The ten largest make up 8.5% to 14% of the sample.

Patients with hyperthyroidism were aged 18 to 65 years, had been newly diagnosed, and had a disease duration of less than 2 months. Anyone with other autoimmune diseases, uncontrolled infections, pregnancy or lactation was excluded from the study. Diagnosis was based on clinical symptoms, serum thyroxine, TRAb, thyroid ultrasound and orbital computed tomography. Total RNA was extracted using Trizol reagent, and RNA quality was checked on an Agilent 2100 Bioanalyzer. Material: peripheral blood or thyroid tissue (not recorded which). The source of this sequence is an adult man with Graves' hyperthyroidism. The chain was built from TRBV20-1 and TRBJ1-1, with the identity of the D gene unclear. The DNA is as follows: TGCAGTGCTAGTTTAGGGAATAACATGAACACTGAAGCTTTCTTT. Its protein product is CSASLGNNMNTEAFF.